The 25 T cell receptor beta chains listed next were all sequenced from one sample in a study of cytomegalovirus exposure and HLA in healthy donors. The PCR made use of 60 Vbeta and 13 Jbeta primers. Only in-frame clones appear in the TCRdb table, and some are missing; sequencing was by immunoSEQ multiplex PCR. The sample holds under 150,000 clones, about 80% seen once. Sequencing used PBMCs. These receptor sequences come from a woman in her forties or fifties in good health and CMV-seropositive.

Here the CDR3 DNA reads TGTGCCAGTAGTTTCGTCCCCGGGACATCTCAGCCCCAGCATTTT. This gives the protein CASSFVPGTSQPQHF. The V and J genes are TRBV19 and TRBJ1-5; possible D gene TRBD1, 6 bases. Trimming left V 5 bases short and J 6 bases short, with 17 bases between. This CDR3 spans 15 amino acids. CDR1 is LNHDA and CDR2 is SQIVND in the germline V gene (reference sequence).

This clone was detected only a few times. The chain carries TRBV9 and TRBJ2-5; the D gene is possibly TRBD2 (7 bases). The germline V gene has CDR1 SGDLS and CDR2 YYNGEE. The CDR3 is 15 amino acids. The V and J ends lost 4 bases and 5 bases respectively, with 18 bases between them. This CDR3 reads CASSSEGGAGETQYF. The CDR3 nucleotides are TGTGCCAGCAGCTCCGAAGGGGGGGCCGGGGAGACCCAGTACTTC.

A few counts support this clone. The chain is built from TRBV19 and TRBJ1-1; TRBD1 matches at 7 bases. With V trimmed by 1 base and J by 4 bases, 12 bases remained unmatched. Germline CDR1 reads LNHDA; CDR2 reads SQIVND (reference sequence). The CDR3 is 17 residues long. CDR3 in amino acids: CASSIVGGRGRSTEAFF. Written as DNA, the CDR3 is TGTGCCAGTAGTATAGTAGGGGGCCGGGGCCGTAGCACTGAAGCTTTCTTT. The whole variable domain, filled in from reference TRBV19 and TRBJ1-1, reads DGGITQSPKYLFRKEGQNVTLSCEQNLNHDAMYWYRQDPGQGLRLIYYSQIVNDFQKGDIAEGYSVSREKKESFPLTVTSAQKNPTAFYLCASSIVGGRGRSTEAFFGQGTRLTVV.

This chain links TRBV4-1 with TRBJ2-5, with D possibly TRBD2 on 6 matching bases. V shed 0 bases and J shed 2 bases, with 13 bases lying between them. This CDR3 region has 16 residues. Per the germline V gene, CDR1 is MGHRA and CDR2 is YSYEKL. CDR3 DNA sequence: TGCGCCAGCAGCCAAGATTGGGGGGTCATGCAAGAGACCCAGTACTTC. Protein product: CASSQDWGVMQETQYF.

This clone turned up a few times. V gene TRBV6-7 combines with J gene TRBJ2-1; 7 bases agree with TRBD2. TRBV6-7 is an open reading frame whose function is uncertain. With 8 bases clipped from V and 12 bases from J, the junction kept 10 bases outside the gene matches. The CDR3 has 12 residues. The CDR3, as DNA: TGTGCCAGCGGGGGGGAGGGGTTAGGGCAGTTCTTC. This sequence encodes CASGGEGLGQFF.

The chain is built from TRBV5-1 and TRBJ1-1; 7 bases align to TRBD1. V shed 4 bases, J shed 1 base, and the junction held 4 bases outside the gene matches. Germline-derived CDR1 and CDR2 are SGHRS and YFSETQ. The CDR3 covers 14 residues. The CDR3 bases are TGCGCCAGCAGCCAACGGACAGGGAACACTGAAGCTTTCTTT. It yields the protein CASSQRTGNTEAFF.

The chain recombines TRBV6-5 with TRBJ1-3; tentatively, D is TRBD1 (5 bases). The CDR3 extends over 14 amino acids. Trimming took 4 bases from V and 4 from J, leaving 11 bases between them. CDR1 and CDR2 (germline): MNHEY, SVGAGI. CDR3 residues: CASSSTGVGNTIYF. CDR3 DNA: TGTGCCAGCAGTTCAACAGGTGTAGGAAACACCATATATTTT.

CDR3 in DNA: TGTGCCATCAATACGGGACTAGAAGAGACCCAGTACTTC. It translates to CAINTGLEETQYF. The chain combines TRBV10-3 with TRBJ2-5, with 8 bases that match TRBD2. The V and J ends lost 7 bases and 3 bases, in that order; junction bases with no gene match: 4. Germline CDR1 reads ENHRY; CDR2 reads SYGVKD. The CDR3 covers 13 residues.

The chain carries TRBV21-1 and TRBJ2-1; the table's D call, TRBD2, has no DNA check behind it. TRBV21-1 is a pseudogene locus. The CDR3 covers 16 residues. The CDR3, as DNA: TGTGCCAGCAGCAAGACCCCACTACTATCCTACAATGAGCAGTTCTTC. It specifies CASSKTPLLSYNEQFF.

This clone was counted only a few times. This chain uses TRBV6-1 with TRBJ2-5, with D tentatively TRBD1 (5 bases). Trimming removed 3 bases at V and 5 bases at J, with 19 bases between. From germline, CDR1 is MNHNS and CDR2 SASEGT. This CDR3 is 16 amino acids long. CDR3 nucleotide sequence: TGTGCCAGCAGTGAGGGGCTTAGGGGCCTCCTGGAGACCCAGTACTTC. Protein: CASSEGLRGLLETQYF.

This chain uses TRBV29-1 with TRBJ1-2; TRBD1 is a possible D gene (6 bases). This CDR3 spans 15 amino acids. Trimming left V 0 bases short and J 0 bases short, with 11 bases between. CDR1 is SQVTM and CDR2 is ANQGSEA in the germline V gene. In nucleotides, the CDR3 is TGCAGCGTTGAAGATTTCCGGACAGCTAACTATGGCTACACCTTC. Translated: CSVEDFRTANYGYTF.

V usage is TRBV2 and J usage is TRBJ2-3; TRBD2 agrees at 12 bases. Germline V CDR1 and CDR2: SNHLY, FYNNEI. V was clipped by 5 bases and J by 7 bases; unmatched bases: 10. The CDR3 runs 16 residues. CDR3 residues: CASSSRLAGAFNTQYF. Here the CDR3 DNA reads TGTGCCAGCAGTTCACGACTAGCGGGAGCGTTTAATACGCAGTATTTT.

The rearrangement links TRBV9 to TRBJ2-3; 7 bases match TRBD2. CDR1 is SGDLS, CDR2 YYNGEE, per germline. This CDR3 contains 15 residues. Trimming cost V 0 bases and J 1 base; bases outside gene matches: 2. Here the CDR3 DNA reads TGTGCCAGCAGCGTAGGGGGGGGTGGCACAGATACGCAGTATTTT. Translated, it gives CASSVGGGGTDTQYF.

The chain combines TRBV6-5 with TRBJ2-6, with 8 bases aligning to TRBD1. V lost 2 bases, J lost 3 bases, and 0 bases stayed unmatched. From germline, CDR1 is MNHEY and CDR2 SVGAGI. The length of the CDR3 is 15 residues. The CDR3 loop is CASSYDRGGANVLTF. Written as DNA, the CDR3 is TGTGCCAGCAGTTACGACAGGGGTGGGGCCAACGTCCTGACTTTC.

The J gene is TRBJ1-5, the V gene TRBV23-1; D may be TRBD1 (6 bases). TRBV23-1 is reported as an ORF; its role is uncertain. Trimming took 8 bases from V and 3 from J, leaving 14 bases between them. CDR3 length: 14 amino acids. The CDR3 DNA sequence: TGCGCCAGCCCTAAGGGGGTAAACAATCAGCCCCAGCATTTT. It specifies CASPKGVNNQPQHF.

CDR3 DNA sequence: TGCAGCGTTGAAGATCGGGACAGGTCCTCCTACGAGCAGTACTTC. It specifies CSVEDRDRSSYEQYF. The chain recombines TRBV29-1 with TRBJ2-7, with 8 bases that match TRBD1. The CDR3 runs to 15 residues. Germline loops: CDR1 SQVTM, CDR2 ANQGSEA. Losses at the gene ends were 0 bases for V and 0 bases for J; bases not matched to a gene: 4.

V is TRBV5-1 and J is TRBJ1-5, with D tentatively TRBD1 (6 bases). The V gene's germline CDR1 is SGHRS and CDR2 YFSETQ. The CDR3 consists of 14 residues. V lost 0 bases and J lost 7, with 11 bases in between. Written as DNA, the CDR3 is TGCGCCAGCAGCTTGGATTCGGGGGGCCAGCCCCAGCATTTT. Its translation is CASSLDSGGQPQHF.

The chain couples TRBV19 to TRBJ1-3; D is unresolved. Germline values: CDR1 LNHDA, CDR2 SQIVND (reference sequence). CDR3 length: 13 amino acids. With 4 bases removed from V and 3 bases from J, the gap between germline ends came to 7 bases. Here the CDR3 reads CASSSGDGNTIYF. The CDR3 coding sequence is TGTGCCAGTAGTAGCGGAGATGGAAACACCATATATTTT.

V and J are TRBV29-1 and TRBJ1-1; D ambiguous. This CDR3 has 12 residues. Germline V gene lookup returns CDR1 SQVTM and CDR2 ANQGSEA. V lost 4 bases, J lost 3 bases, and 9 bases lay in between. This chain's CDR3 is CSVGLRDTEAFF. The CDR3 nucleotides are TGCAGCGTTGGGTTACGGGACACTGAAGCTTTCTTT.

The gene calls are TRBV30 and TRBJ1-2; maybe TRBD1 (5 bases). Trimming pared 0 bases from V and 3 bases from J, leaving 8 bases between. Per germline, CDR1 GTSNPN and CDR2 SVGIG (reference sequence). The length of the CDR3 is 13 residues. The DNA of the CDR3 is TGTGCCTGGAGTGTACAGACAGACTATGGCTACACCTTC. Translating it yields CAWSVQTDYGYTF.

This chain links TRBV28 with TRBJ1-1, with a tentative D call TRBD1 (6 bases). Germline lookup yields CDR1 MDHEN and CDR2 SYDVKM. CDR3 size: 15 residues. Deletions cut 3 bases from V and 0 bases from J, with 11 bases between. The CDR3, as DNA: TGTGCCAGCAGTTTGGGGGCAGGGATGAACACTGAAGCTTTCTTT. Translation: CASSLGAGMNTEAFF.

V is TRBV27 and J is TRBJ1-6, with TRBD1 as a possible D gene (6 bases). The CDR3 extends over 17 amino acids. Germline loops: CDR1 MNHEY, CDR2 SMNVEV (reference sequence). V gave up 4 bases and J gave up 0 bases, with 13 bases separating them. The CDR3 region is CASSSRTASSYNSPLHF. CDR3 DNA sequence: TGTGCCAGCAGTTCGAGGACAGCGAGCTCCTATAATTCACCCCTCCACTTT.

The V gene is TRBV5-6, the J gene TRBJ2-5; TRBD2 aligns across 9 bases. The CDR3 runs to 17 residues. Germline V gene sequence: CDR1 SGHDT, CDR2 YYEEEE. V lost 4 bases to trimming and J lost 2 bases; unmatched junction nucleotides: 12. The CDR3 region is CASSGGWVAGGQETQYF. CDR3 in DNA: TGTGCCAGCAGCGGAGGCTGGGTGGCGGGGGGGCAAGAGACCCAGTACTTC.

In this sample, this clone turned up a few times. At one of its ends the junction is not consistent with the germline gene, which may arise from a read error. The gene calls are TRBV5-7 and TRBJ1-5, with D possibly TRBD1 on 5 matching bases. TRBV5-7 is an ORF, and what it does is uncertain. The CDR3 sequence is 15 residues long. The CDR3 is CASSYSGGSDQPQHF. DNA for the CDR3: TGTGCCAGCAGCTACTCGGGGGGTAGCGATCAGCCCCAGCATTTT.

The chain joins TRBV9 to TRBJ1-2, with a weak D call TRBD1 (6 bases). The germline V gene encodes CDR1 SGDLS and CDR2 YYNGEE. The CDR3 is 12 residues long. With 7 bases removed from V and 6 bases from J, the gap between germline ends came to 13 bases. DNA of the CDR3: TGTGCCAGCGGTCGTGGGGGCCATGGCTACACCTTC. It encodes CASGRGGHGYTF.